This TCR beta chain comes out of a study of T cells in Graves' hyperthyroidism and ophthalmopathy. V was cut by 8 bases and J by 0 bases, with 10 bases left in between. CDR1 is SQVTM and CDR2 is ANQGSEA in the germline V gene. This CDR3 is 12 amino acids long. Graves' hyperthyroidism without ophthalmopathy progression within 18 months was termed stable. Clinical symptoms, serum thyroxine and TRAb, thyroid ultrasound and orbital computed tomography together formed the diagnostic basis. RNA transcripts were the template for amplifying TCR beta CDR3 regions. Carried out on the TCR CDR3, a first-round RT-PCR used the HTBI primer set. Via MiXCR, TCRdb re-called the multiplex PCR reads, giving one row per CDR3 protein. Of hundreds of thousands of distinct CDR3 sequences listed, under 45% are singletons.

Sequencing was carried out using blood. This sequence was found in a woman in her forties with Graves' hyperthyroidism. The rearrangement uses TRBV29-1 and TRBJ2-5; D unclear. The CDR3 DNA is TGCAGCTTTAAAAGCGACCAAGAGACCCAGTACTTC. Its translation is CSFKSDQETQYF.